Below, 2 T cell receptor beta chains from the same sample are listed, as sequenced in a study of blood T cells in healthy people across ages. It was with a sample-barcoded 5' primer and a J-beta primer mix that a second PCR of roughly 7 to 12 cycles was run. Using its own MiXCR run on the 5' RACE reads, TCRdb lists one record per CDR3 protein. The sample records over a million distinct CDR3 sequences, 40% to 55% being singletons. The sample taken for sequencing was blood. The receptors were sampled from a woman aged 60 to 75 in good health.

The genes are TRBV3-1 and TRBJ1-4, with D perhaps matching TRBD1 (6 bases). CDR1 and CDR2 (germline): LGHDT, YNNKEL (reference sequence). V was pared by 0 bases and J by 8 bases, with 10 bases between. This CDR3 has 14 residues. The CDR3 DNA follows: TGTGCCAGCAGCCAAGATATCGGGGGCGAAAAACTGTTTTTT. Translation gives CASSQDIGGEKLFF. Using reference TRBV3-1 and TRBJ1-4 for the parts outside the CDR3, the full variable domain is DTAVSQTPKYLVTQMGNDKSIKCEQNLGHDTMYWYKQDSKKFLKIMFSYNNKELIINETVPNRFSPKSPDKAHLNLHINSLELGDSAVYFCASSQDIGGEKLFFGSGTQLSVL.

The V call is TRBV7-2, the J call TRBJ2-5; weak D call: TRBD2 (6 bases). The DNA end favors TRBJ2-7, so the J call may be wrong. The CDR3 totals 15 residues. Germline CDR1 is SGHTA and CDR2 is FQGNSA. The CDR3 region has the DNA TGTGCCAGCAGCTTAGCGTTCCCGGGAGAAGGCGAGCAGTACTTC. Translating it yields CASSLAFPGEGEQYF.